Following are 20 T cell receptor beta chains from one sample sequenced in a study of shared clonotypes between healthy human individuals (TCRdb year 2020). The library was generated by the immunoSEQ multiplex PCR assay. The source is immuneACCESS, and TCRdb retained only in-frame sequences with V and J called. Part of the clones is not carried over; for the studies checked, unresolved V genes explain less than half of this, and the remainder is unexplained. Within this sample are 2 million to 3 million clones, with under 95% of them counted one time only. The ten largest clones take up about 0.38% of the sample. The sequencing input was naive CD4+ T cells from PBMCs. The cell subset or site tag for this specimen amounts to: CD45RA+ positively selected. The receptors stem from a man aged 18 to 29 in good health. Some clones in this sample may be carry-over from other donors' samples.

This clone was counted once. The chain's CDR3 is CASSFEREAGEQFF. The CDR3 nucleotides read TGTGCCAGCAGCTTTGAGCGGGAGGCGGGTGAGCAGTTCTTC. The chain recombines TRBV7-9 with TRBJ2-1; 9 nucleotides match TRBD2. The CDR3 runs 14 residues. After removal of 3 bases from V and 9 bases from J, the junction contained 6 bases not matched to a gene. CDR1 and CDR2 from the germline V gene are SEHNR and FQNEAQ (reference sequence).

The chain recombines TRBV6-1 with TRBJ1-2; D possibly corresponds to TRBD1 (5 bases). This CDR3 is built from 14 residues. The V gene's germline CDR1 is MNHNS and CDR2 SASEGT. Between the trimmed V and J ends, which lost 8 bases and 8 bases, there was a span of 21 bases. CDR3 DNA sequence: TGTGCCAGCGAAAGGGGCCCTGGGGGTACCGGCTACACCTTC. It translates to CASERGPGGTGYTF.

The genes are TRBV11-3 and TRBJ2-7; D may match TRBD1 or TRBD2 (7 bases each). This CDR3 region has 14 residues. CDR1 and CDR2 (germline): SGHNT, YENEEA. Trimming removed 5 bases from V and 5 bases from J, with 16 bases in between. CDR3 region: CASSRGGGVDEQYF. The DNA for the CDR3 is TGTGCCAGCAGCCGGGGAGGGGGCGTGGACGAGCAGTACTTC.

V usage is TRBV5-1 and J usage is TRBJ2-3, with D perhaps TRBD1 (6 bases). The V end lost 0 bases, the J end lost 2 bases, and 13 bases lay between the germline ends. Germline V gene sequence: CDR1 SGHRS, CDR2 YFSETQ. The CDR3 contains 16 residues. The CDR3 region is CASSLDPDRFTDTQYF. CDR3 nucleotides: TGCGCCAGCAGCTTGGATCCCGACAGGTTCACAGATACGCAGTATTTT.

The chain links TRBV28 to TRBJ2-7; 8 bases fit TRBD2. Germline V gene sequence: CDR1 MDHEN, CDR2 SYDVKM. The V and J ends lost 1 base and 0 bases, in that order; junction bases with no gene match: 5. The CDR3 sequence is 16 residues long. CDR3 protein: CASSLFSTSGSYEQYF. The CDR3 coding sequence is TGTGCCAGCAGTTTATTTAGCACTAGCGGCTCCTACGAGCAGTACTTC.

The chain couples TRBV5-1 to TRBJ1-6; 7 bases are shared with TRBD1. The V gene end was trimmed by 4 bases and the J gene end by 10 bases; junction bases not matched to a gene: 11. This CDR3 is 15 amino acids long. Germline V gene data show CDR1 as SGHRS and CDR2 as YFSETQ. CDR3 sequence: CASSPVAGGVSPLHF. The CDR3 nucleotides are TGCGCCAGCAGCCCGGTGGCAGGGGGGGTCTCACCCCTCCACTTT.

Details on this clone: Distinct nucleotide sequences in the sample also encode this CDR3. This chain connects TRBV9 to TRBJ2-5; unclear D gene. Deletions cut 1 base from V and 1 base from J, with 5 bases between. Germline loops: CDR1 SGDLS, CDR2 YYNGEE. There are 13 residues in the CDR3. The CDR3 nucleotides read TGTGCCAGCAGCGTAAGAGCCCAAGAGACCCAGTACTTC. Translated, it gives CASSVRAQETQYF.

For the CDR3, the DNA is TGTGCCAGCATGTACGGAAGGGACAGGGTTACCGAGCAGTACTTC. This codes for CASMYGRDRVTEQYF. The J gene is TRBJ2-7, the V gene TRBV2; 9 bases align to TRBD1. V lost 7 bases and J lost 6; bases outside the gene matches: 13. CDR1 and CDR2 (germline): SNHLY, FYNNEI. This CDR3 has 15 residues.

This clone was found once. J is TRBJ2-7 and V is TRBV14; 10 bases match TRBD2. CDR1 and CDR2 (germline): SGHDN, FVKESK. Trimming took 2 bases from V and 4 from J; bases not matched to a gene: 2. There are 14 residues in the CDR3. CDR3 sequence reads: CASSQLAGVYEQYF. The CDR3 DNA sequence: TGTGCCAGCAGCCAACTAGCGGGAGTGTACGAGCAGTACTTC.

CDR3 sequence: CASSAGEKLFF. The CDR3 DNA follows: TGTGCCAGCTCAGCGGGGGAAAAACTGTTTTTT. The J gene is TRBJ1-4, the V gene TRBV18; D remains ambiguous. Trimming took 5 bases from V and 8 from J, leaving 6 bases between them. This CDR3 is built from 11 residues. Germline V gene sequence: CDR1 KGHSH, CDR2 LQKENI.

The J gene is TRBJ2-3, the V gene TRBV11-3; tentative D call: TRBD2 (5 bases). CDR3 length: 14 residues. Trimming cost V 5 bases and J 6 bases, with 15 bases left between them. Per germline, CDR1 SGHNT and CDR2 YENEEA. The DNA of the CDR3 is TGTGCCAGCAGCCACACGCGGTCGGGGGATACGCAGTATTTT. Translated: CASSHTRSGDTQYF.

The rearrangement joins TRBV7-2 to TRBJ1-5, with 8 bases aligning to TRBD1. Trimming took 5 bases from V and 5 from J; bases not matched to a gene: 8. This CDR3 is built from 15 residues. The germline V gene encodes CDR1 SGHTA and CDR2 FQGNSA. CDR3 sequence: CASSTRQGWDQPQHF. The CDR3, as DNA: TGTGCCAGCAGCACCAGACAGGGGTGGGATCAGCCCCAGCATTTT.

The chain employs TRBV6-4 and TRBJ1-2; D uncertain. V was trimmed by 6 bases and J by 4 bases, leaving 18 bases between them. The CDR3 covers 15 residues. Germline values: CDR1 MRHNA, CDR2 SNTAGT. The CDR3 is CASRKDGRGTYGYTF. The CDR3 coding sequence is TGTGCCAGCAGGAAGGACGGACGGGGTACCTATGGCTACACCTTC.

The rearrangement uses TRBV5-1 and TRBJ2-5; D gene uncertain. The ends were cut back, 0 bases at V and 4 bases at J, with 13 bases in the middle. The CDR3 extends over 15 amino acids. Germline V gene lookup returns CDR1 SGHRS and CDR2 YFSETQ. DNA of the CDR3: TGCGCCAGCAGCTTGGCTCCAGTCATGCCAGAGACCCAGTACTTC. Translation: CASSLAPVMPETQYF.

The chain combines TRBV28 with TRBJ1-2; a weak D match, TRBD1 (6 bases). This CDR3 has 14 amino acids. Germline assignment: CDR1 MDHEN and CDR2 SYDVKM. V shed 5 bases and J shed 8 bases, with 18 bases lying between them. The CDR3 spells CASSIRDTLRGYTF. The CDR3, as DNA: TGTGCCAGCAGTATCCGGGACACCCTTCGAGGCTACACCTTC.

Written as DNA, the CDR3 is TGCAGCGTTAGCGGCAGGGGGCACACTGAAGCTTTCTTT. Translating gives CSVSGRGHTEAFF. The V call is TRBV29-1, the J call TRBJ1-1, with 8 bases aligning to TRBD1. V dropped 5 bases and J dropped 3; count of bases not matched to a gene: 5. The length of the CDR3 is 13 residues. The germline CDR1 and CDR2 sequences are SQVTM and ANQGSEA.

The V and J genes are TRBV15 and TRBJ2-1, with D tentatively TRBD2 (6 bases). This CDR3 has 16 amino acids. Germline V gene sequence: CDR1 LNHNV, CDR2 YYDKDF (reference sequence). Between the trimmed V and J ends, which lost 0 bases and 7 bases, there was a span of 16 bases. CDR3 residues: CATSRDRVTGRNEQFF. As DNA, the CDR3 is TGTGCCACCAGCAGAGACAGGGTCACCGGGAGAAATGAGCAGTTCTTC.

This chain joins TRBV7-2 and TRBJ2-3; tentatively, D is TRBD2 (6 bases). Trimming pared 2 bases from V and 6 bases from J, leaving 12 bases between. The CDR3 totals 14 residues. Germline V gene sequence: CDR1 SGHTA, CDR2 FQGNSA. CDR3 residues: CASSLISRGDTQYF. CDR3 nucleotides: TGTGCCAGCAGCTTAATCAGCCGGGGGGATACGCAGTATTTT. The complete variable domain, with remaining parts taken from reference TRBV7-2 and TRBJ2-3, reads GAGVSQSPSNKVTEKGKDVELRCDPISGHTALYWYRQSLGQGLEFLIYFQGNSAPDKSGLPSDRFSAERTGGSVSTLTIQRTQQEDSAVYLCASSLISRGDTQYFGPGTRLTVL.

This chain connects TRBV11-1 to TRBJ1-1; maybe TRBD1 (6 bases). V lost 4 bases, J lost 0 bases, and 15 bases lay in between. The CDR3 length is 16 residues. Per germline, CDR1 SGHAT and CDR2 FQDESV (reference sequence). CDR3 nucleotides: TGTGCCAGCAGCTCCCTGAGGGGGACATTGAACACTGAAGCTTTCTTT. Translating it yields CASSSLRGTLNTEAFF.

This chain links TRBV2 with TRBJ2-5; 7 nucleotides line up with TRBD2. Germline CDR1 SNHLY, CDR2 FYNNEI. This CDR3 has 13 amino acids. The V gene end was trimmed by 7 bases and the J gene end by 3 bases; junction bases not matched to a gene: 5. CDR3 in DNA: TGTGCCAGCATTCGAGCGGGAAAAGAGACCCAGTACTTC. Residues: CASIRAGKETQYF.